This T cell receptor beta chain derives from a study of blood T cell repertoires in COVID-19. Trimming removed 2 bases at V and 3 bases at J, with 11 bases between. The CDR3 has 14 residues. Looked up from germline, CDR1 is MNHEY and CDR2 is SVGEGT. Libraries were prepared by immunoSEQ multiplex PCR; TCRdb keeps only in-frame clonotypes and omits some of them. The repertoire holds about 150,000 clones, with around 73% as singletons. The J gene is TRBJ2-7, the V gene TRBV6-2 or TRBV6-3, with a tentative D call TRBD1 (6 bases). The receptor was derived from a man aged 55 to 70 who had recovered from COVID-19. Sequenced material: peripheral blood. DNA for the CDR3: TGTGCCAGCAGTTACGCACAGGGCCTCTACGAGCAGTACTTC. This codes for CASSYAQGLYEQYF.